These T cell receptor beta chains were read from a single sample in a study of vaccination and CD4 T cells after COVID-19. TCRdb re-analysed the PCR reads in MiXCR, keeping a single row per CDR3 protein. In the table there are around 15,000 distinct CDR3 sequences, about 63% of which are singletons. Their recognized antigens are unknown. Sequencing was carried out using CD4+ T cells from blood, cultured in vitro. These receptor sequences come from a human donor who had recovered from COVID-19. CDR3s include the opening cysteine and the closing phenylalanine or tryptophan. The D gene is left open where the match is weak. Size is stated for part of the rows, as once, few or many counts, or as a class when the clone is expanded.

j_call	clone_size	v_call	d_call	cdr3_nt	cdr3_aa
TRBJ2-4	NA	TRBV28	NA	TGTGCCAGCAGACCTCTCAAGTGGGCAGCCAAAAACATTCAGTACTTC	CASRPLKWAAKNIQYF
TRBJ2-6	NA	TRBV7-9	NA	TGTGCCAGCAGCTTACGGGCCTCCGGGGCCAACGTCCTGACTTTC	CASSLRASGANVLTF
TRBJ1-1	NA	TRBV6-1	NA	TGTGCCAGCACCCGGACGGTGAACACTGAAGCTTTCTTT	CASTRTVNTEAFF
TRBJ1-5	NA	TRBV20-1	NA	TGCAGTGCTAGATGGGGGGTGAGCAATCAGCCCCAGCATTTT	CSARWGVSNQPQHF
TRBJ2-3	NA	TRBV6-1	NA	TGTGCCAGCACGCTCGGGTGGGGGGGCACAGATACGCAGTATTTT	CASTLGWGGTDTQYF
TRBJ1-6	NA	TRBV7-9	NA	TGTGCCAGCAGCTTAGGGGGCGACATGGATGCAGTTTCACCCCTCCACTTT	CASSLGGDMDAVSPLHF
TRBJ2-3	NA	TRBV19	NA	TGTGCGAGCGGGTACACAGATACGCAGTATTTT	CASGYTDTQYF
TRBJ2-2	NA	TRBV6-5	NA	TGTGCCAGCAGTTCCCACAGGAACACCGGGGAGCTGTTTTTT	CASSSHRNTGELFF
TRBJ2-7	NA	TRBV4-1	TRBD1	TGCGCCAGCAGCCAAGCCCGGGACAGCTCCTACGAGCAGTACTTC	CASSQARDSSYEQYF
TRBJ2-3	NA	TRBV5-4	NA	TGTGCCAGCAGAACTCAGGGGACAGATACGCAGTATTTT	CASRTQGTDTQYF
TRBJ2-3	NA	TRBV14	TRBD2	TGTGCCAGCAGCCTGGCCTTAGCGGGAGTGGGAGATACGCAGTATTTT	CASSLALAGVGDTQYF
TRBJ2-7	NA	TRBV20-1	TRBD1	TGCAGTGCTAGAGATCGGCAGGGGGCTTCCGAGCAGTACTTC	CSARDRQGASEQYF
TRBJ2-5	NA	TRBV19	TRBD2	TGTGCCAGTAGTATAGCCCGGGGGGGCTCACAAGAGACCCAGTACTTC	CASSIARGGSQETQYF
TRBJ1-2	NA	TRBV10-1	TRBD1	TGCGCCAGCAGTGGGGACAGGGGGCGACGAGGCTACACCTTC	CASSGDRGRRGYTF
TRBJ1-4	few	TRBV10-1	TRBD1	TGCGCCAGCAGTGACCACGGACAGGACGATGAAAAACTGTTTTTT	CASSDHGQDDEKLFF
TRBJ1-5	NA	TRBV11-2	NA	TGTGCCAGCAGCATAGGTTTGGGGCAGCCCCAGCATTTT	CASSIGLGQPQHF
TRBJ2-4	few	TRBV24-1	NA	TGTGCCACCGGGGGACTAGCCAAAAACATTCAGTACTTC	CATGGLAKNIQYF
TRBJ1-1	few	TRBV2	NA	TGTGCCAGCAGTGGGGGGTATATTGTTGGAGGAGACCAAGCTTTCTTT	CASSGGYIVGGDQAFF
TRBJ2-5	NA	TRBV4-3	TRBD2	TGCGCCAGCAGCCAGGTTATTAGCGGGGGGGATTGGGAGACCCAGTACTTC	CASSQVISGGDWETQYF
TRBJ1-1	NA	TRBV15	NA	TGTGCCACCAGCAGAGATATGAGGGGATGGGATGCTTTCTTT	CATSRDMRGWDAFF
TRBJ1-5	NA	TRBV19	NA	TGTGCCAGTCTATACAGGGCGGGGGGAGGCAATCAGCCCCAGCATTTT	CASLYRAGGGNQPQHF
TRBJ2-5	few	TRBV6-1	NA	TGTGCCAGCAGTAAGCAGGGGAACCAAGAGACCCAGTACTTC	CASSKQGNQETQYF
TRBJ1-1	NA	TRBV11-3	NA	TGTGCCAGCAGCTTATTAGGGAACACTGAAGCTTTCTTT	CASSLLGNTEAFF
TRBJ2-1	NA	TRBV20-1	NA	TGCAGTGCTAGACCAGCGGAGAACTCCTACAATGAGCAGTTCTTC	CSARPAENSYNEQFF
TRBJ2-5	NA	TRBV24-1	NA	TGTGCCACCAGAAACAGGGAAGAGACCCAGTACTTC	CATRNREETQYF
TRBJ2-2	NA	TRBV19	NA	TGTGCCAGTAGTCCCGGGACCAGAAACACCGGGGAGCTGTTTTTT	CASSPGTRNTGELFF
TRBJ2-7	once	TRBV2	NA	TGTGCCAGCAGTGCGGAACAGGGTTCCCACGAGCAGTACTTC	CASSAEQGSHEQYF